This T cell receptor (beta chain) was identified in a study of blood T cell repertoires in COVID-19 (dated by TCRdb to the early 2020s). Study-wide context: The collaborator samples originated in the United States, Italy and Spain and spanned the acute and convalescent phases of COVID-19. The prospective study material was composed of cDNA or gDNA derived from T cells, B-cell-depleted T cells, or PBMCs. Deeply sampled blood TCRbeta repertoires from subjects exposed to, actively infected with, or recovered from COVID-19 were included in the dataset. The repertoires were released in a freely available public database meant as a resource for research on the immune response to SARS-CoV-2. The samples were drawn from two sources: the first 160 participants of the ongoing ImmuneRACE study, and approximately 1,300 subjects contributed by 6 global collaborators. Sample metadata almost always included a de-identified subject ID, COVID-19 status, age in years and sex. HLA class I and class II types, where available, came from metadata supplied by the sample provider rather than from assay-based typing.

To note about this clone: Which antigen it targets is not known. Base qualities were left out, and no much larger clone turns up one base away.

TCRbeta CDR3 regions were amplified from genomic DNA using the immunoSEQ Assay, a bias-controlled multiplex PCR. In the authors' own workflow: Nucleated cell counts per sample were estimated from amplification of reference gene primers within the assay. To quantify the absolute abundance of each unique TCRbeta CDR3 rearrangement, sequence reads were collapsed and filtered. For each sample, productive Simpson clonality was calculated as the square root of Simpson's diversity index over productive rearrangements. TCRdb mirrors the immuneACCESS table, restricted to in-frame sequences. Some clones are absent from its copies; in checked studies, under half trace to an unresolved V gene, and the reason for the others is unknown. The V and J calls and the clone size are those of that table, but D and trimming were determined from the DNA. The sample records roughly 180,000 clones, approximately 80% of which are singletons. The top ten clones comprise roughly 11% of the sample.

Results and caveats for the whole study, not just this receptor: How much clinical and demographic metadata was included differed by source and by participant, and the metadata was provided uncurated.

Spanning cysteine to phenylalanine, the CDR3 consists of 15 amino acids. The entry retains the CDR3 DNA only, 45 bases that are in frame from base 1. V trim: 4 bases; J trim: 2 bases; unmatched bases: 3. CDR1 and CDR2 are drawn from the germline V gene: SNHLY, FYNNEI. Enrolling through a virtual design, the prospective study's participants ranged in age from roughly 18 to 89 years and lived across 24 United States geographic areas. To assign participants to cohorts, the prospective study relied on clinical history that participants themselves reported in a screening survey and a study questionnaire. For ImmuneRACE Cohort 3, a participant was defined as recovered based on two consecutive negative NP/OP PCR tests, clearance by a healthcare professional, or resolution of symptoms. In the prospective study, mobile phlebotomists collected whole blood, serum and a nasopharyngeal or oropharyngeal swab from each participant. Additional blood draws and questionnaires over a roughly two-month period could optionally be provided by prospective study participants. Before DNA extraction, prospective study blood samples were shipped either frozen or at room temperature.

Input material: PBMCs or T cells enriched from blood (not recorded which). The origin of this receptor is a man between 50 and 59 years old who had recovered from COVID-19. The chain is made from TRBV2 and TRBJ1-3; TRBD1 lines up with 9 middle nucleotides. The DNA reads as follows: TGTGCCAGCAGTGCCCGGACAGGGGCTGGAAACACCATATATTTT. This encodes CASSARTGAGNTIYF.